One sample yielded the 5 T cell receptor beta chains listed below, sequenced in a study of blood T cell repertoires in COVID-19. TCRdb's table, derived via immunoSEQ multiplex PCR, lists solely in-frame clones and lacks some. The sample holds roughly 160,000 clones, roughly 88% seen once. Input material: peripheral blood. The receptors were sampled from a man aged 18 to 35 with acute or convalescent COVID-19.

This clone was picked up a small number of times. The V call is TRBV6-6, the J call TRBJ1-5; 9 bases agree with TRBD1. With 8 bases clipped from V and 7 bases from J, the junction kept 9 bases outside the gene matches. CDR1 and CDR2 from the germline V gene are MNHNY and SVGAGI (reference sequence). This CDR3 is built from 14 residues. Written as DNA, the CDR3 is TGTGCCAGCGACCCACAGGGGGCGCGACAGCCCCAGCATTTT. It encodes CASDPQGARQPQHF.

This chain connects TRBV19 to TRBJ1-5; 8 bases line up with TRBD1. This CDR3 spans 15 amino acids. Losses at the gene ends were 3 bases for V and 5 bases for J; bases not matched to a gene: 6. Germline V CDR1 and CDR2: LNHDA, SQIVND (reference sequence). The CDR3, as DNA: TGTGCCAGTAGTATCCTGGCAGGGGGCGATCAGCCCCAGCATTTT. It is translated as CASSILAGGDQPQHF. Together with reference TRBV19 and TRBJ1-5, the CDR3 gives the full variable domain: DGGITQSPKYLFRKEGQNVTLSCEQNLNHDAMYWYRQDPGQGLRLIYYSQIVNDFQKGDIAEGYSVSREKKESFPLTVTSAQKNPTAFYLCASSILAGGDQPQHFGDGTRLSIL.

The chain carries TRBV18 and TRBJ1-2, with D perhaps TRBD1 (5 bases). The CDR3 is 14 amino acids. In germline, CDR1 is KGHSH, CDR2 LQKENI. V gave up 6 bases and J gave up 5 bases, with 16 bases separating them. CDR3 loop: CASSSGPKGYGYTF. CDR3 nucleotide sequence: TGTGCCAGCTCGTCCGGGCCCAAGGGGTATGGCTACACCTTC.

This sequence joins TRBV9 and TRBJ1-1; D gene ambiguous. Germline V gene data show CDR1 as SGDLS and CDR2 as YYNGEE. This CDR3 spans 13 amino acids. The V end was cut by 0 bases, the J end by 5 bases, with 8 bases between. CDR3 DNA sequence: TGTGCCAGCAGCGTAGATCCGAGAACTGAAGCTTTCTTT. Translated, it gives CASSVDPRTEAFF.

J is TRBJ1-5 and V is TRBV25-1, with no clear D. Germline V lookup: CDR1 MGHDK, CDR2 SYGVNS. The CDR3 has 14 residues. Trimming stripped 3 bases from V and 5 bases from J, with 11 bases between. The DNA of the CDR3 is TGTGCCAGCAGTGACTCGGACGGGGATCAGCCCCAGCATTTT. Encoded protein: CASSDSDGDQPQHF.